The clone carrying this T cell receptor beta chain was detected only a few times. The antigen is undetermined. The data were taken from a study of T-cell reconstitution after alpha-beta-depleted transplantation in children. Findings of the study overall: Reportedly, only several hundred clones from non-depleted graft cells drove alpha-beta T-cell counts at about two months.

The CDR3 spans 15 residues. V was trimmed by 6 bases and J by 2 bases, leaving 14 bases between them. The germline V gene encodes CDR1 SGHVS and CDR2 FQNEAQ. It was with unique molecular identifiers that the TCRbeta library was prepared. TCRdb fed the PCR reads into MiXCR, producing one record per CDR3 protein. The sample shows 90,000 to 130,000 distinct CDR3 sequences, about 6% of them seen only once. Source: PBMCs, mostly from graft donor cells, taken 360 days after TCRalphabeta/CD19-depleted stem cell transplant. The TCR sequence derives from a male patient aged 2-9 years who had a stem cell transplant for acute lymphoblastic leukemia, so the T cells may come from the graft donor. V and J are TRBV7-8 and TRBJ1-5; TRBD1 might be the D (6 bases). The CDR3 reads CASRATGTGNQPQHF. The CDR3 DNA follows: TGTGCCAGCAGAGCTACAGGGACCGGCAATCAGCCCCAGCATTTT.